This TCR beta chain was profiled in a study of PD-1 blockade in classical Hodgkin lymphoma (dated by TCRdb to about 2020). Study-wide context: Nivolumab dosing was 3 mg/kg intravenously every 2 weeks, continuing until either disease progression or unacceptable toxicity. To define a peripheral blood immune signature of response to PD-1 blockade in classical Hodgkin lymphoma, the study combined TCR beta sequencing with CyTOF. What the work shows at the level of the full study, not this receptor alone: Only a single clinical trial cohort was studied, and what caused the repertoire differences, possibly disease activity or prior therapy, remained undefined. By C4D1, a significant rise was seen in CD4+ TCR diversity but not in CD8+ TCR diversity (p=0.0027 vs p=0.16), and the rise was most apparent among complete responders (p=0.02). Baseline TCR diversity was reported to be lower in newly diagnosed patients than in healthy donors, and even lower in relapsed/refractory patients. Trial patients with a complete response had baseline diversity similar to that of newly diagnosed patients, while partial responders and progressors had significantly lower diversity. Diversity was lower in patients who began nivolumab less than 1 year after ASCT, so these patients were left out of later analyses to avoid confounding by immune reconstitution.

Comments on this clone: Its antigen is still unknown. The sample holds no much larger clone one base away, and base qualities are not on file.

Genomic DNA was isolated using the Qiagen DNeasy kit from unsorted PBMCs as well as from negatively selected CD4+ and CD8+ fractions. Amplification of TCR beta CDR3 regions was done by immunoSEQ multiplex PCR with primers that anneal to V and J segments. A synthetic immune receptor repertoire was used to minimize amplification bias, and any remaining bias was removed computationally after sequencing. In the original analysis: Custom Python scripts were used to quantify repertoire diversity as the Shannon entropy index. The unsorted, CD4+ and CD8+ repertoires were each analyzed separately, with the exception of combined analyses, where CD4+ and CD8+ sequences were merged in silico. Clonal expansion was defined as a frequency increase of at least 2-fold after treatment compared with C1D1, and clones undetected at baseline were assigned a pseudocount of 0.5. Clones with 0 or 1 copy at C1D1 were defined as singleton clones, while clones with 2 or more copies were defined as non-singleton clones. Clones expanded in unsorted samples were assigned a CD4+, CD8+ or unknown annotation through matching of protein sequences in sorted samples from the same patient. Wilcoxon tests on paired samples were used to test changes in diversity from C1D1 to C4D1. Sourced from immuneACCESS, this table was stored by TCRdb with only in-frame sequences that have V and J called. A share of the clones is absent; for the studies checked, an unresolved V gene accounts for under half, and the remainder has no known explanation. That table supplies the V and J calls and clone size; D and trimming were determined from the DNA. Recorded for this sample are 40,000 to 55,000 clones; 80% of them occurred a single time. The top ten clonotypes cover under 20% of the sample.

Reading from cysteine to phenylalanine, the CDR3 counts 11 amino acids. Left in the record is the CDR3 DNA by itself, 33 bases read in frame from the first base. The V end loses 3 bases and the J end loses 6 bases, and a stretch of 8 bases separates them. From a lookup of the germline V gene (reference sequence), CDR1 and CDR2 are DFQATT and SNEGSKA. Reading the label with the study, this specimen's time point is: cycle 4 day 1 (C4D1), after five to seven weeks of nivolumab. All trial patients had relapsed after autologous stem cell transplantation, with cohorts A, B and C differing in prior brentuximab vedotin exposure. The trial cohort comprised some 60 patients with relapsed/refractory classical Hodgkin lymphoma whose best overall responses were complete response, partial response or progressive disease. Single-agent nivolumab was administered to trial patients in the multi-cohort phase II CheckMate 205 trial. An independent review committee assessed best overall response by applying the 2007 International Working Group response criteria. Trial PBMCs were collected just before the start of nivolumab (C1D1) and during therapy at cycle 2 day 1 and cycle 4 day 1. Peripheral blood was collected in 8 mL Vacutainer Cell Preparation Tubes, from which PBMCs were isolated by centrifugation and then cryopreserved.

The receptor was derived from a human donor with classical Hodgkin lymphoma. The input for sequencing was peripheral blood mononuclear cells (PBMCs), taken before the fourth cycle of nivolumab. The sequence joins TRBV20-1 to TRBJ1-2; the D gene assignment is ambiguous. The DNA reads TGCAGTGCTAGTGGGAAGCATGGCTACACCTTC. Its protein is CSASGKHGYTF.